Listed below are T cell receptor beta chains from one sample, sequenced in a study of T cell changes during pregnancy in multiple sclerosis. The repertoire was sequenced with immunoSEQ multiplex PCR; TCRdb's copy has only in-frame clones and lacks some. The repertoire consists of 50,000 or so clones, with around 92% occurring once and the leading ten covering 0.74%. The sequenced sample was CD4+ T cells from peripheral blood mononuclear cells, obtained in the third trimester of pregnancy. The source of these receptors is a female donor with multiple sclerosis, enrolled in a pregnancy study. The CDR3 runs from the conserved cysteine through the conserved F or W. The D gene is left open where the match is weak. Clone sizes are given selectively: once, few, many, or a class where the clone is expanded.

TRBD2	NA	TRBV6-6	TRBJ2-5	CASSYGLAGGQGTQYF	TGTGCCAGCAGTTACGGGTTAGCGGGGGGGCAGGGGACCCAGTACTTC
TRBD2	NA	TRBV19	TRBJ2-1	CASSTQPGTSSYNEQFF	TGTGCCAGTAGTACACAACCCGGGACTAGTTCCTACAATGAGCAGTTCTTC
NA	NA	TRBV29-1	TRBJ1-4	CSASGIINEKLFF	TGCAGCGCTTCGGGGATCATTAATGAAAAACTGTTTTTT
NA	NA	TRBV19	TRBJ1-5	CASRAGAHSNQPQHF	TGTGCCAGTAGGGCAGGGGCCCATAGCAATCAGCCCCAGCATTTT
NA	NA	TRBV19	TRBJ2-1	CASKATRLVNEQFF	TGTGCCAGTAAGGCGACACGGTTAGTCAATGAGCAGTTCTTC
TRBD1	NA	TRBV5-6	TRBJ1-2	CASSPDRGKNYGYTF	TGTGCCAGCAGCCCCGACAGGGGTAAAAACTATGGCTACACCTTC
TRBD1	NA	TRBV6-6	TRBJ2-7	CASSATGTGKYEQYF	TGTGCCAGCAGTGCAACCGGGACAGGGAAGTACGAGCAGTACTTC
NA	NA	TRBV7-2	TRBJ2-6	CASSLAIQAGANVLTF	TGTGCCAGCAGCTTAGCGATTCAGGCTGGGGCCAACGTCCTGACTTTC
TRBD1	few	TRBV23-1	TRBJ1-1	CANDRGPNSENTEAFF	TGCGCCAACGACAGGGGGCCAAATAGCGAGAACACTGAAGCTTTCTTT
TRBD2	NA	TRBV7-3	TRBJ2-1	CASSWGLAGSEQFF	TGTGCCAGCAGCTGGGGACTAGCGGGGAGTGAGCAGTTCTTC
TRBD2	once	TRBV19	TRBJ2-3	CASSSRLAGGPTDTQYF	TGTGCCAGTAGTTCCCGACTAGCGGGGGGGCCGACAGATACGCAGTATTTT
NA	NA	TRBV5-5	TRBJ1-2	CASSVRGDSRGGYTF	TGTGCCAGCAGCGTCCGGGGGGATTCCCGGGGTGGCTACACCTTC
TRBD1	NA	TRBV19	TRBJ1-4	CATRTGGASNEKLFF	TGTGCCACCCGGACAGGGGGCGCGAGTAATGAAAAACTGTTTTTT
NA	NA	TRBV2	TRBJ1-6	CASSVQPNSPLHF	TGTGCCAGCAGTGTACAGCCTAATTCACCCCTCCACTTT
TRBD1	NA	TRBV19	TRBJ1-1	CASSGPGQGDLKAFF	TGTGCCAGTAGCGGACCGGGACAGGGGGATTTGAAAGCTTTCTTT
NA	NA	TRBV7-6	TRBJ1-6	CASSPGGYNSPLHF	TGTGCCAGCAGCCCCGGGGGATACAATTCACCCCTCCACTTT
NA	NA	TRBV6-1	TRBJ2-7	CASSDNRLSSYEQYF	TGTGCCAGCAGTGATAATCGCCTATCTTCCTACGAGCAGTACTTC
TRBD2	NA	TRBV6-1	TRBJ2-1	CASSAASSGGGEQFF	TGTGCCAGCAGTGCCGCTTCTAGCGGGGGCGGTGAGCAGTTCTTC
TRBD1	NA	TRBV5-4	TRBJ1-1	CASSQRQGNTEAFF	TGTGCCAGCAGCCAAAGACAGGGAAACACTGAAGCTTTCTTT
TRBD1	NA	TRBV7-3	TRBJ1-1	CASSATGGNTEAFF	TGTGCCAGCAGCGCAACAGGGGGGAACACTGAAGCTTTCTTT
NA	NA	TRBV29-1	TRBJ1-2	CSGGDYGYTF	TGCAGCGGAGGTGACTATGGCTACACCTTC
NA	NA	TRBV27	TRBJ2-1	CASATAARGLHNEQFF	TGTGCCAGCGCCACGGCGGCGCGGGGACTCCACAATGAGCAGTTCTTC
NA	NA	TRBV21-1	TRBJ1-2	CASSKEGRAKGFYGYTF	TGTGCCAGCAGCAAGGAGGGCAGGGCGAAGGGGTTTTATGGCTACACCTTC
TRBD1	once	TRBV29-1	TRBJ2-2	CVVRDSKTGELFF	TGCGTAGTACGGGACAGCAAAACCGGGGAGCTGTTTTTT
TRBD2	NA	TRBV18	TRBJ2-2	CASSPPGLAGNTGELFF	TGTGCCAGCTCACCACCTGGACTAGCGGGGAACACCGGGGAGCTGTTTTTT
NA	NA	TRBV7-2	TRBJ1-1	CASSPRRAGSNTEAFF	TGTGCCAGCAGTCCACGGCGGGCAGGATCGAACACTGAAGCTTTCTTT
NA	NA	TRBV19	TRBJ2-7	CASSINLASYEQYF	TGTGCCAGTAGTATTAACCTAGCCTCCTACGAGCAGTACTTC
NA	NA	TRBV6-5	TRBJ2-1	CASSYSYHYEQFF	TGTGCCAGCAGTTACTCATACCACTATGAGCAGTTCTTC
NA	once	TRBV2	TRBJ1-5	CASSGSVAQHF	TGTGCCAGCAGTGGAAGCGTGGCCCAGCATTTT
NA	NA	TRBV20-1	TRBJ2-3	CSASSGDTQYF	TGCAGTGCTAGCAGCGGGGATACGCAGTATTTT
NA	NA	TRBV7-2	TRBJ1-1	CASSRGSQTPQGAFF	TGTGCCAGCAGTCGAGGGTCTCAAACTCCTCAAGGGGCTTTCTTT
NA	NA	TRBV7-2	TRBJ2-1	CASSFEDGVYNEQFF	TGTGCCAGCAGTTTTGAGGACGGGGTTTACAATGAGCAGTTCTTC
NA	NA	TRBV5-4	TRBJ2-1	CASSLDRNEQFF	TGTGCCAGCAGCTTGGATCGGAATGAGCAGTTCTTC
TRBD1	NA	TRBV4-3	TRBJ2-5	CASSLDLSGQQETQYF	TGCGCCAGCAGCCTAGATTTATCGGGACAGCAAGAGACCCAGTACTTC
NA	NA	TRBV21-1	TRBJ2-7	CASSKLHRENNEQYF	TGTGCCAGCAGCAAACTCCACAGGGAGAATAACGAGCAGTACTTC
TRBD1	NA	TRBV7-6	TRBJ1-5	CASSRGQGGQPQHF	TGTGCCAGCAGCCGAGGACAGGGAGGGCAGCCCCAGCATTTT
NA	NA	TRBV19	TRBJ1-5	CAGTQAVAWPQHF	TGTGCCGGGACACAGGCTGTTGCTTGGCCCCAGCATTTT
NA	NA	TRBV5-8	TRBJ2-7	CASSSAGVGRPEQYF	TGTGCCAGCAGCTCGGCAGGGGTTGGTCGCCCCGAGCAGTACTTC
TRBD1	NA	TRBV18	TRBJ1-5	CASSAIPGQGDQPQHF	TGTGCCAGCTCAGCAATTCCGGGACAGGGGGATCAGCCCCAGCATTTT
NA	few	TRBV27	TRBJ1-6	CASSPRSYNSPLHF	TGTGCCAGCAGTCCCAGGTCCTATAATTCACCCCTCCACTTT
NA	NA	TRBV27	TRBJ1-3	CASSTATGPGNTIYF	TGTGCCAGCAGTACGGCCACAGGGCCTGGAAACACCATATATTTT
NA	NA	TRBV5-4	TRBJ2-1	CASSLGGRIYNEQFF	TGTGCCAGCAGCTTGGGGGGCCGTATCTACAATGAGCAGTTCTTC
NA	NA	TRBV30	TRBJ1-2	CAWTVLYGYTF	TGTGCCTGGACCGTTCTATATGGCTACACCTTC
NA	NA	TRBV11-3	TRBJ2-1	CASSLERVSNEQFF	TGTGCCAGCAGCTTAGAGCGGGTCTCCAATGAGCAGTTCTTC
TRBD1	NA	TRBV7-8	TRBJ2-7	CASSFGTGASYEQYF	TGTGCCAGCAGCTTCGGGACAGGGGCCTCCTACGAGCAGTACTTC
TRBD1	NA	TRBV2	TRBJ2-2	CASSETPTGLGLTGELFF	TGTGCCAGCAGTGAAACCCCGACAGGGTTAGGGCTCACCGGGGAGCTGTTTTTT
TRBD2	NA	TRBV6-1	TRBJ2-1	CASSPGLAGVERFF	TGTGCCAGCAGCCCGGGACTAGCGGGGGTGGAGCGGTTCTTC
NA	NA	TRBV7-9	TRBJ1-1	CASSLIVPNTEAFF	TGTGCCAGCAGCTTAATAGTCCCGAACACTGAAGCTTTCTTT
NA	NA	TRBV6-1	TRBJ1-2	CASKEVFNYGYTF	TGTGCCAGCAAGGAGGTATTTAACTATGGCTACACCTTC
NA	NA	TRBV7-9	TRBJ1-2	CALSFGSNGYTF	TGTGCCCTCAGCTTCGGGTCGAATGGCTACACCTTC
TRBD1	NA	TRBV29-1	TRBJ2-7	CSVQGATYEQYF	TGCAGCGTCCAGGGGGCGACCTACGAGCAGTACTTC
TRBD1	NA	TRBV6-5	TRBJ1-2	CASSSIQGNYGYTF	TGTGCCAGCAGTTCAATACAGGGGAACTATGGCTACACCTTC
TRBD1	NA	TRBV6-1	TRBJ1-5	CASEMTGGDQPQHF	TGTGCCAGCGAGATGACAGGGGGCGATCAGCCCCAGCATTTT
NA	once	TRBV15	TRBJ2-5	CATGGETQYF	TGTGCCACCGGGGGGGAGACCCAGTACTTC
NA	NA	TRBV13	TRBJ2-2	CASGPRGTGELFF	TGTGCCAGCGGGCCGCGGGGCACCGGGGAGCTGTTTTTT
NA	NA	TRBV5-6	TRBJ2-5	CASSLGDVRLAGETQYF	TGTGCCAGCAGCTTGGGGGATGTTAGGCTAGCTGGAGAGACCCAGTACTTC
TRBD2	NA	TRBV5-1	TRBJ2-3	CASSRAGESTDTQYF	TGCGCCAGCAGCCGAGCGGGGGAAAGCACAGATACGCAGTATTTT